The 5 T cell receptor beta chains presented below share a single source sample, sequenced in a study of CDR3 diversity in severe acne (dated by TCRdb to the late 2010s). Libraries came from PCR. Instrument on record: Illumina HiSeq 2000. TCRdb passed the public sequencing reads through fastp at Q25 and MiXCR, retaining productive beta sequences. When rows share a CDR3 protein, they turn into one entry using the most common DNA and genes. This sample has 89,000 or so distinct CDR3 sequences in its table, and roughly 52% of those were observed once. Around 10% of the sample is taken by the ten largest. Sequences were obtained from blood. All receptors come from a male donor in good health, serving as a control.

The CDR3 sequence is CASRDGGSWGYEQYF. CDR3 DNA sequence: TGTGCCAGTCGCGATGGGGGGAGTTGGGGCTACGAGCAGTACTTC. The V gene is TRBV19, the J gene TRBJ2-7; a possible D gene is TRBD2 (6 bases). The germline gives CDR1 LNHDA, CDR2 SQIVND (reference sequence). The CDR3 totals 15 residues. The ends were cut back, 8 bases at V and 3 bases at J, with 20 bases in the middle.

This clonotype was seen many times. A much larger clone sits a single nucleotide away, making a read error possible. The CDR3 DNA follows: TGTGCCAGCAGTGAACAGGGGGAACACAATGAGCAGCTCTTC. Translating gives CASSEQGEHNEQLF. The chain is built from TRBV6-4 and TRBJ2-1; TRBD1 matches at 8 bases. Germline V gene lookup returns CDR1 MRHNA and CDR2 SNTAGT. CDR3 length: 14 amino acids.

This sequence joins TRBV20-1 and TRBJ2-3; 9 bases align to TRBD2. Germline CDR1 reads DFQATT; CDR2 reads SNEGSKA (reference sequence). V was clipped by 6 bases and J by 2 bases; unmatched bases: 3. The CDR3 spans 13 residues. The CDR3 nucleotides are TGCAGTGCGGCGGGAGGGCCCACAGATACGCAGTATTTT. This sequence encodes CSAAGGPTDTQYF.

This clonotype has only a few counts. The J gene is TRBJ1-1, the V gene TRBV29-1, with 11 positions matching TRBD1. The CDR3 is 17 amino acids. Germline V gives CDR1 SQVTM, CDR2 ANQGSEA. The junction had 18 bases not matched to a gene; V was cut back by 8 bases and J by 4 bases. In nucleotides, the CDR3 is TGCAGCTACTCGCCACGGGAGGACAGGGGGCAGTGCACTGAAGCTTTCTTT. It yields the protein CSYSPREDRGQCTEAFF.

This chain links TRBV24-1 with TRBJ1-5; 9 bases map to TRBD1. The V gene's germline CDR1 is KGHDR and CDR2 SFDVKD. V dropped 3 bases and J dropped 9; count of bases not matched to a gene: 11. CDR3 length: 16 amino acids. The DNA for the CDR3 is TGTGCCACCAGTGATGGGACAGGGTTTAGTGCCCGGCCCCAGCATTTT. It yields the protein CATSDGTGFSARPQHF.